A selection of T cell receptor beta chains follows, all from one sample in a study of blood T cell repertoires in COVID-19. Some clones are missing from TCRdb's copy, which holds only in-frame ones; the method was immunoSEQ multiplex PCR. The sample contains a few hundred thousand clones, around 83% of which appear only once. Material: peripheral blood. The receptors derive from a woman aged 45-65 years with acute or convalescent COVID-19. Both conserved end residues are part of each CDR3. A D gene is named only where the DNA matches it firmly. Not all rows give a size; the values are once, few, many and, for expanded clones, a class.

D gene | J gene | V gene | clone size | CDR3 protein | CDR3 DNA
NA | TRBJ1-4 | TRBV19 | NA | CASSSLLSQYEKLFF | TGTGCCAGTAGTTCCCTCCTGTCCCAGTATGAAAAACTGTTTTTT
NA | TRBJ1-5 | TRBV7-2 | NA | CASSLVGQPQHF | TGTGCCAGCAGCTTAGTGGGCCAGCCCCAGCATTTT
NA | TRBJ2-3 | TRBV19 | NA | CASSIGQGSPPDTQYF | TGTGCCAGTAGTATCGGGCAGGGAAGCCCCCCAGATACGCAGTATTTT
TRBD1 | TRBJ1-6 | TRBV7-9 | few | CASSPQGGNSPLHF | TGTGCCAGCAGCCCTCAGGGGGGTAATTCACCCCTCCACTTT
NA | TRBJ2-2 | TRBV9 | NA | CASSVELQNTGELFF | TGTGCCAGCAGCGTAGAACTGCAGAACACCGGGGAGCTGTTTTTT
TRBD1 | TRBJ1-4 | TRBV6-5 | NA | CASSWTGDNEKLFF | TGTGCCAGCAGTTGGACAGGAGACAATGAAAAACTGTTTTTT
NA | TRBJ1-2 | TRBV7-2 | once | CASSPGQTYGYTF | TGTGCCAGCAGCCCCGGACAGACCTATGGCTACACCTTC
NA | TRBJ1-1 | TRBV2 | NA | CASSLWGGATEAFF | TGTGCCAGCAGCCTTTGGGGGGGGGCCACTGAAGCTTTCTTT
TRBD2 | TRBJ2-2 | TRBV11-2 | NA | CASSLDRSGGYTGELFF | TGTGCCAGCAGCTTAGATAGGAGCGGGGGTTACACCGGGGAGCTGTTTTTT
NA | TRBJ2-5 | TRBV5-4 | NA | CASSPEGRETQYF | TGTGCCAGCAGCCCCGAGGGCCGAGAGACCCAGTACTTC
TRBD2 | TRBJ2-3 | TRBV27 | NA | CASSLPQAGGLNTQYF | TGTGCCAGCAGTTTACCTCAAGCGGGGGGGTTGAATACGCAGTATTTT
NA | TRBJ1-1 | TRBV6-6 | NA | CASSYLAGDTEAFF | TGTGCCAGCAGTTATCTCGCTGGAGACACTGAAGCTTTCTTT
NA | TRBJ1-1 | TRBV19 | NA | CASSIRSAGLVEAFF | TGTGCCAGTAGTATACGTTCTGCGGGGTTGGTCGAAGCTTTCTTT
TRBD1 | TRBJ1-5 | TRBV13 | NA | CASSSPDRERGSNQPQHF | TGTGCCAGCAGCTCACCGGACAGGGAGAGGGGGAGCAATCAGCCCCAGCATTTT
TRBD1 | TRBJ2-1 | TRBV19 | NA | CASSIGTGRQLSYNEQFF | TGTGCCAGTAGTATAGGGACAGGCAGGCAACTCTCCTACAATGAGCAGTTCTTC
NA | TRBJ1-4 | TRBV5-1 | NA | CASSFGGEDEKLFF | TGCGCCAGCAGCTTTGGGGGGGAGGATGAAAAACTGTTTTTT
TRBD1 | TRBJ1-2 | TRBV27 | few | CASSSLLVNTGTGYGYTF | TGTGCCAGCAGTTCGCTCCTCGTTAACACCGGGACAGGCTATGGCTACACCTTC
TRBD1 | TRBJ1-4 | TRBV5-4 | NA | CASSAAFTGVGDEKLFF | TGTGCCAGCAGCGCTGCCTTTACAGGGGTGGGAGACGAAAAACTGTTTTTT
NA | TRBJ1-5 | TRBV28 | NA | CAIGGTRNQPQHF | TGTGCCATCGGCGGGACCCGGAATCAGCCCCAGCATTTT
NA | TRBJ1-1 | TRBV6-6 | once | CASSYSGENTEAFF | TGTGCCAGCAGTTACTCGGGAGAGAACACTGAAGCTTTCTTT
NA | TRBJ1-3 | TRBV6-1 | NA | CASSDPGSGNTIYF | TGTGCCAGCAGTGACCCAGGTTCTGGAAACACCATATATTTT
TRBD1 | TRBJ1-6 | TRBV2 | NA | CASSRGQGVTSPLHF | TGTGCCAGCAGTCGGGGACAGGGGGTTACTTCACCCCTCCACTTT